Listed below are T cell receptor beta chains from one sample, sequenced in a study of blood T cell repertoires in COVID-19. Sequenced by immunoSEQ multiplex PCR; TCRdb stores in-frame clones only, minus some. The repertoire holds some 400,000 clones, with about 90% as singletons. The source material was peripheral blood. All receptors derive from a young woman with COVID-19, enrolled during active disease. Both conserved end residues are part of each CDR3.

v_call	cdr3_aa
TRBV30	CAWATSGTDTQYF
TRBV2	CASSESPSGRGDTQYF
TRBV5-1	CASSLVGAQETQYF
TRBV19	CASSSPRLAGEETQYF
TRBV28	CASSLRSVITLRDTDTQYF
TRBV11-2	CASSLEGSSSGSSQYF
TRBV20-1	CSTGSNTEAFF
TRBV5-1	CASSLALTSENTGELFF
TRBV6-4	CASSDLAGGSTDTQYF
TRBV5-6	CASSRGGLGQETQYF
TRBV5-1	CASSGLAGNHEQYF
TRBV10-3	CAISLGTVSGANVLTF
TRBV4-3	CASSQDFADTQYF
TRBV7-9	CASSLAVAGEETQYF
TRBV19	CASSIRSRDRVYEQYF
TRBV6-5	CASTRTGGVEAFF
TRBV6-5	CASSYDADRPAYGYTF